The source of this T cell receptor (beta chain) is a study of blood T cell repertoires in COVID-19. The overall study: Sites across the United States, Italy and Spain contributed samples from acute and convalescent COVID-19. Sample material is recorded as cDNA or gDNA derived from T cells, B-cell-depleted T cells, or PBMCs.

Methods used by the authors: Amplification of reference gene primers was used by the study to estimate nucleated cell counts. Clones were read by immunoSEQ multiplex PCR, and TCRdb kept only the in-frame ones, dropping some. For V, J and clone size, that table is used; D and trimming come from the DNA. The table shows about 190,000 clones, with 80% to 85% occurring only once. The ends were cut back, 3 bases at V and 4 bases at J, with 16 bases in the middle. The CDR3 is made up of 15 amino acids. CDR1 and CDR2 (germline): SGDLS, YYNGEE. Sequenced input: peripheral blood. This sequence joins TRBV9 and TRBJ1-2, with D possibly being TRBD1 (5 bases). This receptor was taken from a woman in her 30s with acute or convalescent COVID-19. The CDR3 nucleotides read TGTGCCAGCAGCGGACCCCCGGGGGGACTCTATGGCTACACCTTC. This codes for CASSGPPGGLYGYTF.